This entry describes one TCR beta chain. Its antigen is undetermined. Researchers divided each subset's genomic DNA evenly across several immunoSEQ plates. Here immunoSEQ multiplex PCR was the method, and the copy in TCRdb shows in-frame clones only, minus some. This table holds millions of clones, approximately 93% found once. Healthy HIV-negative adults without recent acute infections or vaccinations served as donors. Investigators divided CD4+ cells into CD45RA+ naive and CD45RA-negative memory subsets. The data derive from a study of shared clonotypes between healthy human individuals. Broader study findings: Against clonotypes common to all four donors, non-shared ones had lower generation probabilities.

Specimen: naive CD4+ T cells from PBMCs. The subset denotes: CD45RA+ positively selected. The TCR was taken from a young man in good health. Some clones in this sample may be carry-over from other donors' samples.

CDR3 coding DNA: TGTGCCAGCAGCTTCACCCCCAACCAAGAGACCCAGTACTTC. Its translation: CASSFTPNQETQYF. The genes are TRBV7-9 and TRBJ2-5, with D unresolved. The CDR3 runs 14 residues. Trimming removed 3 bases at V and 0 bases at J, with 8 bases between. CDR1 SEHNR and CDR2 FQNEAQ come from the germline V gene (reference sequence).